This T cell receptor beta chain was captured in a study of cytomegalovirus exposure and HLA in healthy donors. The CDR3 is made up of 16 amino acids. Unmatched junction bases numbered 2, after V lost 0 bases and J lost 0 bases. In germline, CDR1 is SGDLS, CDR2 YYNGEE. As regards this clone: The sample contains more than one DNA sequence encoding this CDR3.

The PCR ran on 60 Vbeta and 13 Jbeta primers. Generated by immunoSEQ multiplex PCR, the TCRdb table keeps only in-frame clones and is missing some. This sample carries roughly 150,000 clones, around three quarters of them seen once, and the ten largest clones take around 1.5%. The rearrangement uses TRBV9 and TRBJ2-3, with 9 bases lining up with TRBD2. This clonotype originated in a man in his forties in good health and CMV-seronegative. Sequencing was performed on PBMCs. The CDR3 DNA is TGTGCCAGCAGCGTAGAGGCGGGAGGGAGCACAGATACGCAGTATTTT. It yields the protein CASSVEAGGSTDTQYF.